These 23 T cell receptor beta chains were all obtained from the same sample, sequenced in a study of shared clonotypes between healthy human individuals. Measured with immunoSEQ multiplex PCR; TCRdb has only the in-frame clones, and not every one. The table records 450,000 or so clones, 70% to 80% of them present only once. Source material: PBMCs. The origin of the receptors is a woman aged 40 to 55 in good health. Some clones in this sample may be carry-over from other donors' samples.

The genes are TRBV11-2 and TRBJ1-1; D remains ambiguous. V was trimmed by 1 base and J by 4 bases, leaving 13 bases between them. Per germline, CDR1 SGHAT and CDR2 FQNNGV. This CDR3 is built from 15 residues. The CDR3 DNA reads TGTGCCAGCAGCTTAGCTGCGGCAGGTGCCACTGAAGCTTTCTTT. Translating gives CASSLAAAGATEAFF.

This clone was counted a single time. This chain connects TRBV6-5 to TRBJ1-3; a possible D gene is TRBD1 (5 bases). CDR3 size: 15 residues. V lost 2 bases to trimming and J lost 0 bases, with 8 bases between them. CDR1 MNHEY and CDR2 SVGAGI come from the germline V gene. The CDR3 sequence is CASSYGTDSGNTIYF. The CDR3, as DNA: TGTGCCAGCAGTTACGGGACTGACTCTGGAAACACCATATATTTT.

This clone is a singleton in its sample. This may arise from a read error, as a much more abundant clone is one base away. The chain carries TRBV5-4 and TRBJ2-5; 7 nucleotides align to TRBD1. CDR1 SGHNT and CDR2 YYREEE come from the germline V gene (reference sequence). The CDR3 contains 14 residues. For the CDR3, the DNA is TGTGCCAGCAGCGAGGACAGGAGAAAAGATACCCAGTACTTC. Protein sequence: CASSEDRRKDTQYF.

This sequence joins TRBV10-2 and TRBJ2-3; D gene ambiguous. V shed 5 bases and J shed 9 bases, with 12 bases lying between them. This CDR3 has 12 amino acids. Per germline, CDR1 WSHSY and CDR2 SAAADI. CDR3 protein: CASSPQRETQYF. The CDR3 bases are TGCGCCAGCAGTCCGCAGAGAGAGACGCAGTATTTT.

This chain connects TRBV9 to TRBJ2-1; D is ambiguous. The germline CDR1 and CDR2 sequences are SGDLS and YYNGEE. V dropped 4 bases and J dropped 1 base, with 12 bases sitting between them. The CDR3 sequence is 15 residues long. DNA of the CDR3: TGTGCCAGCAGCCCTTACGGCGGTTCCTACAATGAGCAGTTCTTC. Encoded protein: CASSPYGGSYNEQFF. Variable domain in full (rest from reference TRBV9 and TRBJ2-1): DSGVTQTPKHLITATGQRVTLRCSPRSGDLSVYWYQQSLDQGLQFLIQYYNGEERAKGNILERFSAQQFPDLHSELNLSSLELGDSALYFCASSPYGGSYNEQFFGPGTRLTVL.

The chain has TRBV5-6 and TRBJ1-6; D ambiguous. V was clipped by 3 bases and J by 7 bases, with 8 bases between them. The CDR3 loop spans 13 amino acids. Germline CDR1 is SGHDT and CDR2 is YYEEEE. The CDR3 DNA follows: TGTGCCAGCAGCTCCGGATCCAATTCACCCCTCCACTTT. Its protein product is CASSSGSNSPLHF. The full variable domain, rest sourced from reference TRBV5-6 and TRBJ1-6, is DAGVTQSPTHLIKTRGQQVTLRCSPKSGHDTVSWYQQALGQGPQFIFQYYEEEERQRGNFPDRFSGHQFPNYSSELNVNALLLGDSALYLCASSSGSNSPLHFGNGTRLTVT.

The genes are TRBV10-3 and TRBJ2-7; 9 nucleotides align to TRBD1. The CDR3 runs 13 residues. With 4 bases clipped from V and 7 bases from J, the junction kept 5 bases outside the gene matches. From germline, CDR1 is ENHRY and CDR2 SYGVKD. This CDR3 is CAISAGDRVEQYF. Here the CDR3 DNA reads TGTGCCATCAGTGCGGGGGACAGGGTTGAGCAGTACTTC.

There are many counts of this clone. The J gene is TRBJ2-4, the V gene TRBV19, with D tentatively TRBD2 (5 bases). Germline-derived CDR1 and CDR2 are LNHDA and SQIVND (reference sequence). Trimming took 3 bases from V and 0 from J, leaving 18 bases between them. The CDR3 spans 18 residues. Written as DNA, the CDR3 is TGTGCCAGTAGTATCCCGGGCCGGCAGGACTTAGCCAAAAACATTCAGTACTTC. Protein: CASSIPGRQDLAKNIQYF.

The CDR3 DNA sequence: TGTGCCTGGACCGGGACAGGGGGTTTTACTCAGAAACTGTTTTTT. This codes for CAWTGTGGFTQKLFF. This chain uses TRBV30 with TRBJ1-4, with 11 bases that match TRBD1. Trimming took 4 bases from V and 11 from J; bases not matched to a gene: 12. Germline V gene sequence: CDR1 GTSNPN, CDR2 SVGIG (reference sequence). The CDR3 sequence is 15 residues long.

J is TRBJ2-2 and V is TRBV5-4, with TRBD1 as a possible D gene (5 bases). The CDR3 totals 15 residues. Between the trimmed V and J ends, which lost 4 bases and 1 base, there was a span of 11 bases. Germline V lookup: CDR1 SGHNT, CDR2 YYREEE (reference sequence). The chain's CDR3 is CASSRSQGNTGELFF. The CDR3 coding sequence is TGTGCCAGCAGCCGATCTCAGGGGAACACCGGGGAGCTGTTTTTT.

This clone appeared a few times. The V call is TRBV5-1, the J call TRBJ2-3; 13 bases align to TRBD2. Trimming at V came to 4 bases and at J to 4 bases, leaving 3 bases not matched to a gene. The CDR3 length is 15 residues. Germline CDR1 and CDR2: SGHRS and YFSETQ. The CDR3 sequence: CASSNGLAGADTQYF. The CDR3 region has the DNA TGCGCCAGCAGCAACGGACTAGCGGGAGCAGATACGCAGTATTTT.

This clone was detected once. The chain recombines TRBV5-8 with TRBJ2-2; the D gene is possibly TRBD1 (6 bases). Trimming removed 4 bases at V and 5 bases at J, with 6 bases between. Per germline, CDR1 SGHTS and CDR2 YDEGEE. This CDR3 is 12 amino acids long. The chain's CDR3 is CASSQGTGELFF. The CDR3 nucleotides are TGTGCCAGCAGCCAGGGGACCGGGGAGCTGTTTTTT.

CDR3 loop: CASSPSVPGTDTQYF. The CDR3, as DNA: TGTGCCAGCAGCCCCTCCGTTCCCGGCACAGATACGCAGTATTTT. The chain recombines TRBV11-2 with TRBJ2-3; D uncertain. V was clipped by 5 bases and J by 1 base, with 13 bases between them. CDR3 length: 15 residues. Germline CDR1 and CDR2: SGHAT and FQNNGV.

The gene calls are TRBV11-1 and TRBJ2-7; D perhaps matches TRBD1 (5 bases). Germline V gene sequence: CDR1 SGHAT, CDR2 FQDESV (reference sequence). Trimming pared 1 base from V and 6 bases from J, leaving 13 bases between. The CDR3 totals 14 residues. The DNA for the CDR3 is TGTGCCAGCAGCTTAGAGGGGCCCCGAGGCGAGCAGTACTTC. Translated: CASSLEGPRGEQYF. Complete variable domain (other parts from reference TRBV11-1 and TRBJ2-7): EAEVAQSPRYKITEKSQAVAFWCDPISGHATLYWYRQILGQGPELLVQFQDESVVDDSQLPKDRFSAERLKGVDSTLKIQPAELGDSAMYLCASSLEGPRGEQYFGPGTRLTVT.

The rearrangement joins TRBV21-1 to TRBJ1-1. TRBV21-1 is assigned pseudogene status. This CDR3 comprises 15 residues. The CDR3 here is CASSERTSLPYEAFF. The CDR3 DNA reads as TGTGCCAGCAGCGAAAGGACTTCATTGCCGTATGAAGCTTTCTTT.

The gene calls are TRBV5-1 and TRBJ1-5; D gene unclear. The CDR3 contains 14 residues. CDR1 and CDR2 from the germline V gene are SGHRS and YFSETQ. V was clipped by 0 bases and J by 7 bases, with 11 bases between them. The CDR3 nucleotides read TGCGCCAGCAGCTTGGCCGTGGGCGGGCAGCCCCAGCATTTT. Amino acids: CASSLAVGGQPQHF.

V usage is TRBV2 and J usage is TRBJ2-7; a possible D gene is TRBD2 (6 bases). Germline CDR1 SNHLY, CDR2 FYNNEI. Trimming stripped 6 bases from V and 5 bases from J, with 17 bases between. The CDR3 is 14 amino acids. The CDR3 nucleotides read TGTGCCAGCAGCGGGACTGGCCGCCTCGACGAGCAGTACTTC. Its translation is CASSGTGRLDEQYF.

The chain carries TRBV4-2 and TRBJ2-1; TRBD2 matches 10 bases. Per the germline V gene, CDR1 is LGHNA and CDR2 is YNFKEQ. V was pared by 0 bases and J by 9 bases, with 8 bases of the junction left unmatched. CDR3 length: 16 amino acids. CDR3 loop: CASSQDLTSGFVEQFF. In DNA form, the CDR3 reads TGTGCCAGCAGCCAAGATCTGACTAGCGGGTTCGTTGAGCAGTTCTTC.

V usage is TRBV30 and J usage is TRBJ1-2; 10 bases agree with TRBD2. Matching the DNA end better, TRBJ2-7 makes the J call doubtful. Germline CDR1 GTSNPN, CDR2 SVGIG (reference sequence). The CDR3 runs 14 residues. CDR3 nucleotide sequence: TGTGCCTGGAGTGTACTAGCGGGGTCCTACGAGCAGTACTTC. Translating it yields CAWSVLAGSYEQYF.

For this clone: With only one base between it and a far larger clone, this is likely a read error. This CDR3 is also generated by other DNA sequences in the sample. The chain combines TRBV12-5 with TRBJ1-1, with no clear D. This CDR3 region has 13 residues. Looked up from germline, CDR1 is LGHNT and CDR2 is FRNRAP. The CDR3 spells CASGLGRNTEAFF. The CDR3 DNA is TGTGCTAGTGGTTTAGGAAGGAACACTGAGGCTTTCTTT.

This rearrangement joins TRBV2 to TRBJ2-3; either TRBD1 or TRBD2 may fit D (6 bases each). Germline V gives CDR1 SNHLY, CDR2 FYNNEI. The CDR3 sequence is 12 residues long. V gave up 6 bases and J gave up 7 bases, with 11 bases separating them. CDR3 coding DNA: TGTGCCAGCAGAGAGGGGGGAAATACGCAGTATTTT. Protein: CASREGGNTQYF.

Remarks on this clone: A far larger clone is one nucleotide away, so this likely arose from a read error. The sample has other DNA sequences that encode this CDR3 too. V gene TRBV7-9 combines with J gene TRBJ2-5; the match to TRBD2 covers 11 bases. The DNA end lines up better with TRBJ2-7; the J call may be wrong. The CDR3 length is 16 residues. Germline-derived CDR1 and CDR2 are SEHNR and FQNEAQ (reference sequence). CDR3 in amino acids: CASSRPGTSGSTEQYF. The DNA for the CDR3 is TGTGCCAGCAGTCGTCCCGGGACTAGCGGAAGTACCGAGCAGTACTTC.

This clone was seen a handful of times. This sequence joins TRBV5-8 and TRBJ2-7; 8 bases match TRBD1. The CDR3 consists of 14 residues. CDR1 is SGHTS, CDR2 YDEGEE, per germline. The V gene end was trimmed by 2 bases and the J gene end by 6 bases; junction bases not matched to a gene: 7. The CDR3 here is CASSFQGALFEQYF. The CDR3 bases are TGTGCCAGCAGCTTCCAGGGGGCGTTATTCGAGCAGTACTTC.